The next 26 T cell receptor beta chains were all read from a single sample in a study of early T cells in non-severe SARS-CoV-2 infection. TCRdb reprocessed the 5' RACE reads with MiXCR, giving one entry per CDR3 protein. The sample contains more than 65,000 distinct CDR3 sequences, 3.5% to 6% of which appear only once. The sequences come from whole blood, collected at baseline. Source of these receptors: an adult who was a healthcare worker with PCR-confirmed SARS-CoV-2 infection or an uninfected control (not recorded which). The donor label of this sample is uncertain.

The sample holds many counts of this clonotype. The genes are TRBV3-1 and TRBJ1-2, with D possibly TRBD1 on 5 matching bases. Germline V gene sequence: CDR1 LGHDT, CDR2 YNNKEL (reference sequence). V was pared by 3 bases and J by 8 bases, with 10 bases between. This CDR3 is 12 amino acids long. CDR3 in DNA: TGTGCCAGCAGCCAGTGGACAAGCGGCTACACCTTC. This codes for CASSQWTSGYTF. The whole variable domain, filled in from reference TRBV3-1 and TRBJ1-2, reads DTAVSQTPKYLVTQMGNDKSIKCEQNLGHDTMYWYKQDSKKFLKIMFSYNNKELIINETVPNRFSPKSPDKAHLNLHINSLELGDSAVYFCASSQWTSGYTFGSGTRLTVV.

This clonotype was seen ten or more times. This chain's CDR3 is CASKRVETPYNSPLHF. CDR3 nucleotides: TGTGCCAGCAAACGAGTTGAGACACCTTATAATTCACCCCTCCACTTT. The rearrangement links TRBV6-1 to TRBJ1-6; D gene ambiguous. CDR3 length: 16 residues. Germline CDR1 reads MNHNS; CDR2 reads SASEGT. The ends were cut back, 7 bases at V and 4 bases at J, with 17 bases in the middle.

This clonotype was recorded at least ten times. The genes are TRBV4-3 and TRBJ1-6; D is perhaps TRBD1 (5 bases). This CDR3 is 15 amino acids long. Between the trimmed V and J ends, which lost 0 bases and 7 bases, there was a span of 10 bases. The V gene's germline CDR1 is LGHNA and CDR2 YSLEER. The chain's CDR3 is CASSQDGQGNSPLHF. The DNA of the CDR3 is TGCGCCAGCAGCCAAGATGGGCAGGGAAATTCACCCCTCCACTTT.

Many counts were recorded for this clonotype. This chain links TRBV12-3 or TRBV12-4 with TRBJ2-1; 9 bases align to TRBD1. With V trimmed by 2 bases and J by 0 bases, 11 bases remained unmatched. CDR3 length: 19 residues. The CDR3 DNA sequence: TGTGCCAGCAGTTTAAGACAGGGGGTGAGTGGTGGCTCCTACAATGAGCAGTTCTTC. It encodes CASSLRQGVSGGSYNEQFF.

In this sample, this clonotype turned up many times. The chain combines TRBV7-2 with TRBJ2-3, with 7 positions matching TRBD1. This CDR3 region has 15 residues. V was clipped by 1 base and J by 2 bases; unmatched bases: 3. Germline CDR1 is SGHTA and CDR2 is FQGNSA. The CDR3 nucleotides read TGTGCCAGCAGCTTAGGGGGACAGCCCACAGATACGCAGTATTTT. It codes for CASSLGGQPTDTQYF.

J is TRBJ2-7 and V is TRBV5-1, with 9 bases fitting TRBD1. V was clipped by 6 bases and J by 0 bases; unmatched bases: 4. The CDR3 spans 14 residues. In germline, CDR1 is SGHRS, CDR2 YFSETQ. CDR3 nucleotides: TGCGCCAGCAACCGGGACAGGGTCTCCTACGAGCAGTACTTC. As protein: CASNRDRVSYEQYF.

This clonotype has just a few counts. The chain joins TRBV12-3 or TRBV12-4 to TRBJ1-5, with 8 bases that match TRBD1. The CDR3 sequence is 19 residues long. With 6 bases clipped from V and 0 bases from J, the junction kept 16 bases outside the gene matches. The CDR3 loop is CASRPYLDRGRLSNQPQHF. In nucleotides, the CDR3 is TGTGCCAGCAGACCCTACCTTGACAGGGGCCGCCTTAGCAATCAGCCCCAGCATTTT.

This clonotype was detected many times. V usage is TRBV12-3 or TRBV12-4 and J usage is TRBJ1-5; 8 positions agree with TRBD1. V was pared by 5 bases and J by 9 bases, with 6 bases of the junction left unmatched. This CDR3 contains 13 residues. CDR3 protein: CASSPGGTGPQHF. The CDR3 DNA follows: TGTGCCAGCAGTCCAGGGGGCACAGGGCCCCAGCATTTT.

Many counts were recorded for this clonotype. The genes are TRBV28 and TRBJ2-1, with D possibly being TRBD2 (5 bases). The CDR3 has 17 amino acids. Germline CDR1 is MDHEN and CDR2 is SYDVKM. Trimming shortened V by 3 bases and J by 0 bases, and 15 bases separated the two germline ends. The CDR3 nucleotides are TGTGCCAGCAGTTTGGATGGAGGTCGCGGCTCCTACAATGAGCAGTTCTTC. Translation: CASSLDGGRGSYNEQFF.

This clonotype came up many times. The V and J genes are TRBV11-2 and TRBJ2-6; D call uncertain. Germline V CDR1 and CDR2: SGHAT, FQNNGV. Trimming took off 7 bases at V and 5 bases at J, with 15 bases between the two ends. The CDR3 spans 15 residues. CDR3 in DNA: TGTGCCAGCATCTCAAGACTGGCGCGGGCCAACGTCCTGACTTTC. It codes for CASISRLARANVLTF.

This chain joins TRBV18 and TRBJ1-5; D remains unclear. This CDR3 comprises 16 residues. Trimming removed 9 bases at V and 4 bases at J, with 22 bases between. Germline V gene lookup returns CDR1 KGHSH and CDR2 LQKENI. As DNA, the CDR3 is TGTGCCAGTTCTAGGGCATTCCTCGGCCCAAATCAGCCCCAGCATTTT. This gives the protein CASSRAFLGPNQPQHF.

The chain links TRBV4-1 to TRBJ1-2; 7 bases line up with TRBD1. This CDR3 comprises 17 residues. Trimming took 3 bases from V and 6 from J; bases not matched to a gene: 16. From germline, CDR1 is MGHRA and CDR2 YSYEKL. The CDR3 loop is CASSHNSGDSRGNGYTF. CDR3 nucleotide sequence: TGCGCCAGCAGCCACAACTCAGGGGACAGCCGAGGAAATGGCTACACCTTC.

This clonotype was seen more than once but under ten times. The rearrangement uses TRBV27 and TRBJ2-3, with D unresolved. Germline V lookup: CDR1 MNHEY, CDR2 SMNVEV (reference sequence). V was pared by 3 bases and J by 4 bases, with 14 bases between. The CDR3 covers 15 residues. Here the CDR3 DNA reads TGTGCCAGCAGTTTCTCCCCCTATGGGGCAGATACGCAGTATTTT. Translating gives CASSFSPYGADTQYF.

This clonotype was recorded many times. J is TRBJ1-1 and V is TRBV27; 8 bases are shared with TRBD1. V lost 5 bases to trimming and J lost 0 bases; unmatched junction nucleotides: 17. In germline, CDR1 is MNHEY, CDR2 SMNVEV (reference sequence). This CDR3 is built from 19 residues. The CDR3 DNA sequence: TGTGCCAGCAGTCCGCTCTTTTTCGGCGGGACAGGCATGAACACTGAAGCTTTCTTT. It yields the protein CASSPLFFGGTGMNTEAFF.

This chain joins TRBV10-2 and TRBJ2-3, with unresolved D. In germline, CDR1 is WSHSY, CDR2 SAAADI. Trimming took 0 bases from V and 3 from J, leaving 10 bases between them. This CDR3 is built from 15 residues. CDR3 sequence reads: CASSESVVGTDTQYF. As DNA, the CDR3 is TGCGCCAGCAGTGAGTCCGTGGTAGGAACAGATACGCAGTATTTT.

This chain links TRBV4-1 with TRBJ1-1, with 7 bases that match TRBD1. The germline CDR1 and CDR2 sequences are MGHRA and YSYEKL. There are 18 residues in the CDR3. V dropped 0 bases and J dropped 3; count of bases not matched to a gene: 13. The CDR3 bases are TGCGCCAGCAGCCAAGATGAACAGGGGTGGGGTCTGGACACTGAAGCTTTCTTT. This gives the protein CASSQDEQGWGLDTEAFF.

This clonotype was observed many times. The chain uses TRBV13 and TRBJ2-7, with D unresolved. V shed 4 bases and J shed 4 bases, with 14 bases lying between them. In germline, CDR1 is PRHDT, CDR2 FYEKMQ (reference sequence). This CDR3 contains 14 residues. The CDR3 region is CASSSASRPYEQYF. CDR3 in DNA: TGTGCCAGCAGCTCGGCATCGCGACCTTACGAGCAGTACTTC.

At least ten counts were recorded for this clonotype. CDR3 bases: TGTGCCAGCAGCACCCGTGTGGGGTCAGCTGAAGCTTTCTTT. Translating it yields CASSTRVGSAEAFF. This chain connects TRBV12-3 or TRBV12-4 to TRBJ1-1; D uncertain. This CDR3 contains 14 residues. V shed 6 bases and J shed 6 bases, with 17 bases lying between them.

This clonotype was seen a few times. The rearrangement joins TRBV4-3 to TRBJ1-2; D ambiguous. This CDR3 comprises 13 residues. V lost 0 bases and J lost 4, with 6 bases in between. From germline, CDR1 is LGHNA and CDR2 YSLEER. The CDR3, as DNA: TGCGCCAGCAGCCAAGACGGAGTCTATGGCTACACCTTC. Translating gives CASSQDGVYGYTF.

This clonotype was detected only a few times. The CDR3 nucleotides read TGCAGTGCTGAGCGTGAGGATGGGGAGCTGTTTTTT. Its translation: CSAEREDGELFF. V gene TRBV20-1 combines with J gene TRBJ2-2, with D unclear. The CDR3 consists of 12 residues. Per the germline V gene, CDR1 is DFQATT and CDR2 is SNEGSKA (reference sequence). The V gene lost 5 bases and the J gene lost 8 bases, with 12 bases spanning the gap.

This clonotype was seen many times. The chain carries TRBV7-2 and TRBJ2-2; tentative D call: TRBD2 (7 bases). Germline CDR1 SGHTA, CDR2 FQGNSA. The CDR3 contains 16 residues. V was cut by 5 bases and J by 0 bases, with 13 bases left in between. The CDR3 DNA reads TGTGCCAGCAGCGCCGGGGGGCCCGCGAACACCGGGGAGCTGTTTTTT. Encoded protein: CASSAGGPANTGELFF.

This clonotype was observed many times. This sequence joins TRBV6-6 and TRBJ2-1, with no clear D. The CDR3 spans 12 residues. V shed 1 base and J shed 9 bases, with 7 bases lying between them. CDR1 and CDR2 from the germline V gene are MNHNY and SVGAGI (reference sequence). Here the CDR3 DNA reads TGTGCCAGCAGTTACTTGGGGATTGAGCAGTTCTTC. Its protein product is CASSYLGIEQFF.

This clonotype was counted between two and nine times. This chain joins TRBV6-5 and TRBJ1-1; D perhaps matches TRBD1 (6 bases). Trimming took off 0 bases at V and 3 bases at J, with 11 bases between the two ends. Germline lookup yields CDR1 MNHEY and CDR2 SVGAGI. The CDR3 sequence is 15 residues long. The CDR3 nucleotides are TGTGCCAGCAGTTACTCCTTCAGGGGTGACACTGAAGCTTTCTTT. Amino acid sequence: CASSYSFRGDTEAFF.

The chain couples TRBV10-3 to TRBJ2-7, with D maybe TRBD2 (6 bases). Per the germline V gene, CDR1 is ENHRY and CDR2 is SYGVKD. The V end lost 5 bases, the J end lost 0 bases, and 17 bases lay between the germline ends. CDR3 size: 16 residues. The CDR3 is CAISRRGAGVSYEQYF. For the CDR3, the DNA is TGTGCCATCAGTAGGCGGGGAGCAGGCGTCTCCTACGAGCAGTACTTC.

The table lists this clonotype with many counts. V is TRBV29-1 and J is TRBJ1-1; 7 bases map to TRBD1. V shed 3 bases and J 11 bases; nucleotides not matched to a gene: 6. Germline V gene sequence: CDR1 SQVTM, CDR2 ANQGSEA. The CDR3 consists of 11 residues. The DNA for the CDR3 is TGCAGCGTTGAGGGACAGACGAAGGCTTTCTTT. This encodes CSVEGQTKAFF.

This rearrangement joins TRBV4-3 to TRBJ2-7; D not certain. V shed 0 bases and J shed 4 bases, with 7 bases lying between them. Germline V gives CDR1 LGHNA, CDR2 YSLEER. The CDR3 has 13 amino acids. CDR3 protein: CASSQDLGYEQYF. As DNA, the CDR3 is TGCGCCAGCAGCCAAGATCTGGGGTACGAGCAGTACTTC.